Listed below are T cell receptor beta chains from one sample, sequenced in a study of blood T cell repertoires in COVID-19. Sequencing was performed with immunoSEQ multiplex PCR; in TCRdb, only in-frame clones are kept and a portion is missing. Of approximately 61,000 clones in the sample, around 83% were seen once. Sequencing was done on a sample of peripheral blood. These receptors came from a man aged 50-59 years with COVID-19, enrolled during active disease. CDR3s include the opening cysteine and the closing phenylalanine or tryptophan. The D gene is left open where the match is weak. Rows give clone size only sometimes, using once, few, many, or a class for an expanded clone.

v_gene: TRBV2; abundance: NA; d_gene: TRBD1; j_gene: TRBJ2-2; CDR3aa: CASSRQGPSNTGELFF; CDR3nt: TGTGCCAGCAGCCGACAGGGCCCCTCGAACACCGGGGAGCTGTTTTTT
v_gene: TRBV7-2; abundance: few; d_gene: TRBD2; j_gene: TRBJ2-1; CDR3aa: CASSPTSGRSGEQFF; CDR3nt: TGTGCCAGCAGCCCGACTAGCGGGAGAAGCGGTGAGCAGTTCTTC
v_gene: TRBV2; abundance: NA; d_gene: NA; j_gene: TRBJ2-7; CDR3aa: CASSESRYEQYF; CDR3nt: TGTGCCAGCAGTGAATCCAGGTACGAGCAGTACTTC
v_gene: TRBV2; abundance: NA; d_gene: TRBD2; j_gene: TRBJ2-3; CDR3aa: CASNFRLAALGDTQYF; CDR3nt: TGTGCCAGCAATTTTAGACTAGCGGCTCTTGGGGATACGCAGTATTTT
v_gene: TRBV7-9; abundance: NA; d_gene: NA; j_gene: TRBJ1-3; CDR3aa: CASSTGRDTIYF; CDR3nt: TGTGCCAGCAGTACAGGGAGGGACACCATATATTTT
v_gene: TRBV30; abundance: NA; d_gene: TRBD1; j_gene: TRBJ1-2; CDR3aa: CAWSPGQGVGYTF; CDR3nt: TGTGCCTGGAGTCCGGGACAGGGGGTTGGCTACACCTTC
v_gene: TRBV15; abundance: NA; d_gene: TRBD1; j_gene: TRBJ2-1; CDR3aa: CATSRTGVAEQFF; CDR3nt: TGTGCCACCAGCAGGACAGGGGTTGCTGAGCAGTTCTTC
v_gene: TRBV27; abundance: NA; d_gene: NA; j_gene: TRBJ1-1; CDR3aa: CATHRNTEAFF; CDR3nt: TGTGCCACCCACAGGAACACTGAAGCTTTCTTT
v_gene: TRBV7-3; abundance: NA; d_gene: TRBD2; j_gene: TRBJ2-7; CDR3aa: CASSLTGGSSNEQYF; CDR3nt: TGTGCCAGCAGCTTAACTGGCGGGAGTTCCAACGAGCAGTACTTC
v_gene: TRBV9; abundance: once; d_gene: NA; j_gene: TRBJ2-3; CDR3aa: CASSVDALVFGDTQYF; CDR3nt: TGTGCCAGCAGCGTAGATGCGTTGGTCTTTGGAGATACGCAGTATTTT
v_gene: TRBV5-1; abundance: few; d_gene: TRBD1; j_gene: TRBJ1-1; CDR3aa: CASTVTGTNTEAFF; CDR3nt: TGCGCCAGCACCGTGACAGGGACGAACACTGAAGCTTTCTTT
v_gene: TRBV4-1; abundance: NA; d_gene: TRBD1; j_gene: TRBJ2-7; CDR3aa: CASSPSGTGAYEQYF; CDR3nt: TGCGCCAGCAGCCCATCCGGGACAGGGGCCTACGAGCAGTACTTC
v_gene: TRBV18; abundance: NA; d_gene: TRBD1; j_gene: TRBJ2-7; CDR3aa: CASSPGTGFGYEQYF; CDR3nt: TGTGCCAGCTCACCCGGGACAGGGTTCGGCTACGAGCAGTACTTC
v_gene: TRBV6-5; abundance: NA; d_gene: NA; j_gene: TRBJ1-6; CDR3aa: CASSYRLGSPLHF; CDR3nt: TGTGCCAGCAGTTACAGACTAGGATCACCCCTCCACTTT
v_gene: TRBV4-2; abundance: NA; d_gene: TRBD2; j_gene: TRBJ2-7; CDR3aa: CASSRLAGDFYEQYF; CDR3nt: TGTGCCAGCAGCCGACTAGCGGGAGACTTCTACGAGCAGTACTTC
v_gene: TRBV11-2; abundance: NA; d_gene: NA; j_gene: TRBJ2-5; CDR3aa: CASSTEFLKTQYF; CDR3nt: TGTGCCAGCAGTACTGAGTTTTTGAAGACCCAGTACTTC
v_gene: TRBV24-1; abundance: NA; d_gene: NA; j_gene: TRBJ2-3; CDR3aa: CATAPGGSTDTQYF; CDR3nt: TGTGCCACCGCCCCCGGCGGTAGCACAGATACGCAGTATTTT
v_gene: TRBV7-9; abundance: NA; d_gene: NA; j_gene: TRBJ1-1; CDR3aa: CASSPGHTNTEAFF; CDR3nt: TGTGCCAGCAGCCCGGGACATACGAACACTGAAGCTTTCTTT
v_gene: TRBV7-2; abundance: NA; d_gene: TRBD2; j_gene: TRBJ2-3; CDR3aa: CASSLLLAFRGGQYF; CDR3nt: TGTGCCAGCAGCTTATTGTTAGCTTTTCGGGGGGGGCAGTATTTT
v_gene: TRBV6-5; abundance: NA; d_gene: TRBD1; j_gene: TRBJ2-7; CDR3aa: CASSPGQGRYEQYF; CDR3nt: TGTGCCAGCAGCCCCGGACAGGGTCGGTACGAGCAGTACTTC
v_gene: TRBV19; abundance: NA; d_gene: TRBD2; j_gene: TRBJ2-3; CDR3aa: CASSPRTSMSTDTQYF; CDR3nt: TGTGCCAGTAGTCCAAGGACTAGTATGAGCACAGATACGCAGTATTTT
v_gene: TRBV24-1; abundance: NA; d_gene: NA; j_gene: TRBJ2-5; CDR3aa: CATSDLQETQYF; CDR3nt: TGTGCCACCAGTGATCTCCAAGAGACCCAGTACTTC
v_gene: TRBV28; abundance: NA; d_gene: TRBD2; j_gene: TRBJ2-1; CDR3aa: CASSPGGLARGNEQFF; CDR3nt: TGTGCCAGCAGTCCCGGCGGACTAGCGAGGGGCAATGAGCAGTTCTTC
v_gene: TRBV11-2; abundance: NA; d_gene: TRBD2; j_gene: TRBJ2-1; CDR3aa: CASSLTSGIYNEQFF; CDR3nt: TGTGCCAGCAGCTTGACTAGCGGAATTTACAATGAGCAGTTCTTC